The clone carrying this T cell receptor (beta chain) was seen many times. The data belong to a study of blood T cell repertoires in COVID-19. Study-level information: Researchers got acute and convalescent COVID-19 samples from the United States, Italy and Spain. From T cells, B-cell-depleted T cells, or PBMCs came the material, which was cDNA or gDNA.

Original data processing: Amplification of reference gene primers provided the estimated nucleated cell counts. Sequencing used immunoSEQ multiplex PCR; TCRdb keeps in-frame clones, though not all of them. V and J calls and clone size are copied from that table; D and trimming were computed from the DNA. The table lists approximately 110,000 clones, about 75% of them singletons. The sequence was collected from a man older than 75 with acute or convalescent COVID-19. Sequencing used peripheral blood.

CDR3 bases: TGTGCCAGTAGTAATATGGCAGGTAATCAGCCCCAGCATTTT. It encodes CASSNMAGNQPQHF. V usage is TRBV19 and J usage is TRBJ1-5; D not resolved. The CDR3 has 14 amino acids. V shed 4 bases and J shed 4 bases, with 11 bases lying between them. Germline CDR1 is LNHDA and CDR2 is SQIVND (reference sequence). The full variable domain, in which reference TRBV19 and TRBJ1-5 provide the parts outside the CDR3, is DGGITQSPKYLFRKEGQNVTLSCEQNLNHDAMYWYRQDPGQGLRLIYYSQIVNDFQKGDIAEGYSVSREKKESFPLTVTSAQKNPTAFYLCASSNMAGNQPQHFGDGTRLSIL.